A selection of T cell receptor beta chains follows, all from one sample in a study of cytomegalovirus exposure and HLA in healthy donors. Profiled with immunoSEQ multiplex PCR; TCRdb holds only in-frame clones, not every one. This sample carries about 130,000 clones, around 63% of them seen once, and the ten largest clones take over 1.5%. The sample was PBMCs. Receptors were obtained from a human donor in good health. The CDR3 runs from the conserved cysteine through the conserved F or W. Fields, in order: CDR3 length, D gene, V gene, J gene, clone size, CDR3 DNA, CDR3 protein. D genes are given only for firm matches. Only some rows state a clone size, as once, few, many or a class for expanded clones.

len: 19
d_gene: TRBD1
v_gene: TRBV4-1
j_gene: TRBJ2-1
abundance: NA
CDR3nt: TGCGCCAGCAGCCAAGTTCGAATCTCCCGGGACAGGGTCTACAATGAGCAGTTCTTC
CDR3aa: CASSQVRISRDRVYNEQFF

len: 12
d_gene: NA
v_gene: TRBV19
j_gene: TRBJ1-5
abundance: NA
CDR3nt: TGTGCCAGTAGTGCTCCCCTAGGTCCCCAGCATTTT
CDR3aa: CASSAPLGPQHF

len: 15
d_gene: NA
v_gene: TRBV11-2
j_gene: TRBJ1-1
abundance: NA
CDR3nt: TGTGCCAGCAGCTCCGCTCCGGGTTTTGGTACTGAAGCTTTCTTT
CDR3aa: CASSSAPGFGTEAFF

len: 18
d_gene: TRBD2
v_gene: TRBV29-1
j_gene: TRBJ2-1
abundance: NA
CDR3nt: TGCAGCGTTGAAGCGGTAGCGGGAGGGCCAAAATCCTACAATGAGCAGTTCTTC
CDR3aa: CSVEAVAGGPKSYNEQFF

len: 16
d_gene: TRBD1
v_gene: TRBV19
j_gene: TRBJ2-5
abundance: NA
CDR3nt: TGTGCCAGTAGGAAAAGGACAGGGTACTTCCAAGAGACCCAGTACTTC
CDR3aa: CASRKRTGYFQETQYF

len: 15
d_gene: TRBD2
v_gene: TRBV19
j_gene: TRBJ2-3
abundance: NA
CDR3nt: TGTGCCAGTAGTGAAATAGCGGGAGGGACAGATACGCAGTATTTT
CDR3aa: CASSEIAGGTDTQYF

len: 15
d_gene: NA
v_gene: TRBV11-3
j_gene: TRBJ2-1
abundance: few
CDR3nt: TGTGCCAGCAGCTTAGGCGGACTCGAGGGCGGTGAGCAGTTCTTC
CDR3aa: CASSLGGLEGGEQFF

len: 15
d_gene: TRBD2
v_gene: TRBV6-5
j_gene: TRBJ2-7
abundance: NA
CDR3nt: TGTGCCAGCAGCTCTACCCGGGGGGTCGGATACGAGCAGTACTTC
CDR3aa: CASSSTRGVGYEQYF

len: 13
d_gene: NA
v_gene: TRBV2
j_gene: TRBJ1-6
abundance: NA
CDR3nt: TGTGCCAGCAGCCCTCCCCGTTATTCACCCCTCCACTTT
CDR3aa: CASSPPRYSPLHF

len: 15
d_gene: TRBD1
v_gene: TRBV14
j_gene: TRBJ2-7
abundance: NA
CDR3nt: TGTGCCAGCAGCCAAGCCGGGACAGGGGATCGGGAGCAGTACTTC
CDR3aa: CASSQAGTGDREQYF

len: 14
d_gene: NA
v_gene: TRBV9
j_gene: TRBJ2-2
abundance: few
CDR3nt: TGTGCCAGCAGCGGTCTGGGGGCCTCCGGGGAGCTGTTTTTT
CDR3aa: CASSGLGASGELFF

len: 14
d_gene: NA
v_gene: TRBV5-1
j_gene: TRBJ2-1
abundance: few
CDR3nt: TGCGCCAGCAGCTTGGGCCAGCGAGGCGATGAGCAGTTCTTC
CDR3aa: CASSLGQRGDEQFF

len: 11
d_gene: NA
v_gene: TRBV20-1
j_gene: TRBJ1-2
abundance: NA
CDR3nt: TGCAGTGCTAGATTGGCTTACGGCTACACCTTC
CDR3aa: CSARLAYGYTF

len: 14
d_gene: NA
v_gene: TRBV9
j_gene: TRBJ2-2
abundance: few
CDR3nt: TGTGCCAGCAGCGTAGCAGGACTCCCCGGGGAGCTGTTTTTT
CDR3aa: CASSVAGLPGELFF

len: 14
d_gene: NA
v_gene: TRBV19
j_gene: TRBJ2-7
abundance: few
CDR3nt: TGTGCCAGTAGTATCGGTCCGGGTGCATCCGAGCAGTACTTC
CDR3aa: CASSIGPGASEQYF

len: 15
d_gene: TRBD2
v_gene: TRBV29-1
j_gene: TRBJ2-7
abundance: NA
CDR3nt: TGCAGCGACACTAGTCTAGCGGGAGTGGAATACGAGCAGTACTTC
CDR3aa: CSDTSLAGVEYEQYF

len: 14
d_gene: TRBD2
v_gene: TRBV7-8
j_gene: TRBJ2-5
abundance: NA
CDR3nt: TGTGCCAGCAGTCCCACATGGGGAGGGGAGACCCAGTACTTC
CDR3aa: CASSPTWGGETQYF

len: 13
d_gene: TRBD1
v_gene: TRBV29-1
j_gene: TRBJ2-7
abundance: few
CDR3nt: TGCAGCGTCCGGACAGGGGGCTTTCTCGAGCAGTACTTC
CDR3aa: CSVRTGGFLEQYF

len: 13
d_gene: NA
v_gene: TRBV25-1
j_gene: TRBJ2-7
abundance: NA
CDR3nt: TGTGCCAGCAGCGGACTGACAACCTACGAGCAGTACTTC
CDR3aa: CASSGLTTYEQYF

len: 17
d_gene: NA
v_gene: TRBV4-1
j_gene: TRBJ2-3
abundance: NA
CDR3nt: TGCGCCAGCAGCCAATTTGGGGCAGGGGTTAGTACAGATACGCAGTATTTT
CDR3aa: CASSQFGAGVSTDTQYF

len: 13
d_gene: NA
v_gene: TRBV6-5
j_gene: TRBJ1-5
abundance: NA
CDR3nt: TGTGCCAGCAGCCCAGGGGGCAATCAGCCCCAGCATTTT
CDR3aa: CASSPGGNQPQHF

len: 14
d_gene: NA
v_gene: TRBV27
j_gene: TRBJ2-2
abundance: once
CDR3nt: TGTGCCAGCAGTCTAGGAAGCTCGGCCGGGGAGCTGTTTTTT
CDR3aa: CASSLGSSAGELFF

len: 13
d_gene: TRBD1
v_gene: TRBV7-3
j_gene: TRBJ2-2
abundance: NA
CDR3nt: TGTGCCAGCACTAACAGGGGGAACGGGGAGCTGTTTTTT
CDR3aa: CASTNRGNGELFF

len: 15
d_gene: TRBD1
v_gene: TRBV7-9
j_gene: TRBJ2-5
abundance: once
CDR3nt: TGTGCCAGCAGCCCAGACAGGGGGGAACAAGAGACCCAGTACTTC
CDR3aa: CASSPDRGEQETQYF

len: 12
d_gene: NA
v_gene: TRBV7-2
j_gene: TRBJ2-1
abundance: NA
CDR3nt: TGTGCCAGCAGCAGACAGGCTAATGAGCAGTTCTTC
CDR3aa: CASSRQANEQFF

len: 14
d_gene: TRBD1
v_gene: TRBV6-6
j_gene: TRBJ2-5
abundance: NA
CDR3nt: TGTGCCAGCAGTTGGACAGGGGTCGAAGAGACCCAGTACTTC
CDR3aa: CASSWTGVEETQYF

len: 16
d_gene: NA
v_gene: TRBV9
j_gene: TRBJ2-2
abundance: NA
CDR3nt: TGTGCCAGCAGCGTAGGGGCGGGAAAGGGCACCGGGGAGCTGTTTTTT
CDR3aa: CASSVGAGKGTGELFF

len: 15
d_gene: TRBD1
v_gene: TRBV28
j_gene: TRBJ1-2
abundance: NA
CDR3nt: TGTGCCAGCAGTTTACTACTGACAGGGGGCAGTAGAGAAACCTTC
CDR3aa: CASSLLLTGGSRETF

len: 16
d_gene: TRBD1
v_gene: TRBV10-1
j_gene: TRBJ2-3
abundance: NA
CDR3nt: TGCGCCAGCAGCCCAGGGAACAGGGGGAACACAGATACGCAGTATTTT
CDR3aa: CASSPGNRGNTDTQYF

len: 15
d_gene: NA
v_gene: TRBV5-8
j_gene: TRBJ2-1
abundance: NA
CDR3nt: TGTGCCAGCAGCCTGCGGAGGTCCTCCTACAATGAGCAGTTCTTC
CDR3aa: CASSLRRSSYNEQFF

len: 16
d_gene: TRBD1
v_gene: TRBV28
j_gene: TRBJ2-7
abundance: NA
CDR3nt: TGTGCCAGCAGCTACAACCGGGACAGGGTAACCTACGAGCAGTACTTC
CDR3aa: CASSYNRDRVTYEQYF

len: 18
d_gene: NA
v_gene: TRBV25-1
j_gene: TRBJ2-7
abundance: NA
CDR3nt: TGTGCCAGCAGTGAATATAAGACAGGATGTATCCTAGTTGGCGAGCAGTACTTC
CDR3aa: CASSEYKTGCILVGEQYF

len: 16
d_gene: TRBD2
v_gene: TRBV27
j_gene: TRBJ2-3
abundance: NA
CDR3nt: TGTGCCAGCAGTTTAGGGCTAGCGGGAGCGACGGATACGCAGTATTTT
CDR3aa: CASSLGLAGATDTQYF

len: 14
d_gene: TRBD1
v_gene: TRBV27
j_gene: TRBJ2-7
abundance: NA
CDR3nt: TGTGCCAGCAGTTCCGGGACAGGGGGCAATGAGCAGTACTTC
CDR3aa: CASSSGTGGNEQYF

len: 13
d_gene: TRBD2
v_gene: TRBV5-6
j_gene: TRBJ2-1
abundance: NA
CDR3nt: TGTGCCAGCAGCCGAGGCGGGAGCTTTGAGCAGTTCTTC
CDR3aa: CASSRGGSFEQFF

len: 13
d_gene: NA
v_gene: TRBV2
j_gene: TRBJ2-1
abundance: NA
CDR3nt: TGTGCCAGCAGGCGGGGCTCTATCGATGAGCAGTTCTTC
CDR3aa: CASRRGSIDEQFF

len: 16
d_gene: NA
v_gene: TRBV7-8
j_gene: TRBJ1-4
abundance: NA
CDR3nt: TGTGCCAGCAGCTCAATACTGGGCATTACCGGCGAAAAACTGTTTTTT
CDR3aa: CASSSILGITGEKLFF

len: 15
d_gene: NA
v_gene: TRBV6-5
j_gene: TRBJ1-6
abundance: NA
CDR3nt: TGTGCCAGCAGTTATGAAGACAGGCCTAATTCACCCCTCCACTTT
CDR3aa: CASSYEDRPNSPLHF

len: 16
d_gene: TRBD1
v_gene: TRBV27
j_gene: TRBJ2-3
abundance: NA
CDR3nt: TGTGCCAGCAGTACTCGACAGGGCTCGAGCACAGATACGCAGTATTTT
CDR3aa: CASSTRQGSSTDTQYF

len: 15
d_gene: NA
v_gene: TRBV19
j_gene: TRBJ2-6
abundance: few
CDR3nt: TGTGCCAGTAGTATACAAATCTCTGGGGCCAACGTCCTGACTTTC
CDR3aa: CASSIQISGANVLTF

len: 14
d_gene: NA
v_gene: TRBV2
j_gene: TRBJ2-7
abundance: few
CDR3nt: TGTGCCAGCAGGGAGGGCGTTCGCTACTACGAGCAGTACTTC
CDR3aa: CASREGVRYYEQYF

len: 15
d_gene: NA
v_gene: TRBV18
j_gene: TRBJ1-4
abundance: NA
CDR3nt: TGTGCCAGCTCAGCCTACACAGGGAGCAATGAAAAACTGTTTTTT
CDR3aa: CASSAYTGSNEKLFF

len: 14
d_gene: TRBD1
v_gene: TRBV5-1
j_gene: TRBJ2-7
abundance: NA
CDR3nt: TGCGCCAGCAGCCAGGGACAGGGGGCATCCGAGCAGTACTTC
CDR3aa: CASSQGQGASEQYF

len: 15
d_gene: NA
v_gene: TRBV5-4
j_gene: TRBJ2-1
abundance: few
CDR3nt: TGTGCCAGCAGCTTGGTCCCAGGCTCCTACAATGAGCAGTTCTTC
CDR3aa: CASSLVPGSYNEQFF

len: 15
d_gene: NA
v_gene: TRBV10-1
j_gene: TRBJ1-5
abundance: few
CDR3nt: TGCGCCAGCAGAGAAGACAGTTATAGCAATCAGCCCCAGCATTTT
CDR3aa: CASREDSYSNQPQHF